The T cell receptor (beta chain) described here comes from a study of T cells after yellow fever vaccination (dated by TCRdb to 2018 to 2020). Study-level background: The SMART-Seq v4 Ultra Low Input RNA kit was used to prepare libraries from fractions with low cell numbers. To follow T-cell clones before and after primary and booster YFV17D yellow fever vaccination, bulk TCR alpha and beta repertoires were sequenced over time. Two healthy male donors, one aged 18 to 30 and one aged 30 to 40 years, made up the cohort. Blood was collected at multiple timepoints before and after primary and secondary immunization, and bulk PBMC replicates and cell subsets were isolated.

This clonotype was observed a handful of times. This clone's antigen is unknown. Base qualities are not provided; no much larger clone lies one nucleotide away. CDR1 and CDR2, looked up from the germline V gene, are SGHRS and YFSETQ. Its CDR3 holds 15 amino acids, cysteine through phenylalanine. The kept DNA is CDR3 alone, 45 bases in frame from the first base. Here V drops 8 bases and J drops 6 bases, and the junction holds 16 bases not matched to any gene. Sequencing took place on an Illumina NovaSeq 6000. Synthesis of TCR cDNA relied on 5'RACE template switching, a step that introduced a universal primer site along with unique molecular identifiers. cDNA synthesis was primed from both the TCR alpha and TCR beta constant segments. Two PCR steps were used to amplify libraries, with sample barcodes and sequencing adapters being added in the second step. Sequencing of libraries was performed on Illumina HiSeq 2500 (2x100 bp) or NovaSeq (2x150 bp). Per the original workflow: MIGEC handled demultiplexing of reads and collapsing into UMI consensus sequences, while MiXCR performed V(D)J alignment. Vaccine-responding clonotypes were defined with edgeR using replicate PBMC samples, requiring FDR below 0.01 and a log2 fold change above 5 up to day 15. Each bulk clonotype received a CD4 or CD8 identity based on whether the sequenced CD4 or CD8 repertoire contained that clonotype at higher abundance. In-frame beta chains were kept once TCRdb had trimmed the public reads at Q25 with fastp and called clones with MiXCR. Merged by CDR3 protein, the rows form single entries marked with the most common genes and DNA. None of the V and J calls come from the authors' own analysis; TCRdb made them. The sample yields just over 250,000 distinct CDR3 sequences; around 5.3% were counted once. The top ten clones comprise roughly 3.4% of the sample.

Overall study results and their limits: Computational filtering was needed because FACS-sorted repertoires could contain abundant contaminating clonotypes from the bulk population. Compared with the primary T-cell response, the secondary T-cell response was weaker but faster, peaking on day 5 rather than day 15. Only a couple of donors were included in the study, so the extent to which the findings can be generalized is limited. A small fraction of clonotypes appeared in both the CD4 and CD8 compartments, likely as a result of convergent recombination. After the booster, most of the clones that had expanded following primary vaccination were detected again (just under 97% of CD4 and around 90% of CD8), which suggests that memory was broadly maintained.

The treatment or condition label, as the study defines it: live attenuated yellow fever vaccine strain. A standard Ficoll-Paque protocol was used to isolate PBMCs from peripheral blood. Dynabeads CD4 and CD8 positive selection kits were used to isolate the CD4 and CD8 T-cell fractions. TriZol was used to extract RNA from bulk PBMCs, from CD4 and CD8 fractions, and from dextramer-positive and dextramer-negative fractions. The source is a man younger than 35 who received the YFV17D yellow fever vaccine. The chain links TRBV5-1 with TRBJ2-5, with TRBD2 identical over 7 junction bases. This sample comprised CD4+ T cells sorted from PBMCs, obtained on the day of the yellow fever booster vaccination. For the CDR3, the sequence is CASNLGASGLQTQYF. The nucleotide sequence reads TGCGCCAGTAACCTTGGAGCTAGCGGTTTACAGACCCAGTACTTC.